Shown below are 25 T cell receptor beta chains from a single sample sequenced in a study of early T cells in non-severe SARS-CoV-2 infection. TCRdb independently ran MiXCR on the 5' RACE reads; one entry per CDR3 protein. This table has tens of thousands of distinct CDR3 sequences, approximately 5.3% appearing once. Material: whole blood. These TCRs come from an adult who was a healthcare worker with PCR-confirmed SARS-CoV-2 infection or an uninfected control (not recorded which).

This clonotype was seen many times. This chain uses TRBV11-2 with TRBJ2-5; TRBD2 matches at 7 bases. The CDR3 runs 16 residues. The germline CDR1 and CDR2 sequences are SGHAT and FQNNGV. The V gene end was trimmed by 4 bases and the J gene end by 5 bases; junction bases not matched to a gene: 13. In DNA form, the CDR3 reads TGTGCCAGCAGCTCGGACCCTAGCGCCGGGAGGGAGACCCAGTACTTC. Protein: CASSSDPSAGRETQYF.

This clonotype was detected many times. The V call is TRBV27, the J call TRBJ1-1, with D unclear. Between the trimmed V and J ends, which lost 4 bases and 2 bases, there was a span of 11 bases. CDR1 MNHEY and CDR2 SMNVEV come from the germline V gene (reference sequence). CDR3 length equals 14 residues. The CDR3, as DNA: TGTGCCAGCAGTTCCCCGCCAAGAAACACTGAAGCTTTCTTT. It translates to CASSSPPRNTEAFF.

In this sample, this clonotype turned up many times. The CDR3 reads CSAHGNEQFF. The CDR3 nucleotides read TGCAGTGCGCACGGCAATGAGCAGTTCTTC. The chain uses TRBV20-1 and TRBJ2-1; D not certain. Germline V lookup: CDR1 DFQATT, CDR2 SNEGSKA (reference sequence). V gave up 6 bases and J gave up 6 bases, with 6 bases separating them. The CDR3 runs to 10 residues.

In this sample, this clonotype turned up many times. The chain links TRBV20-1 to TRBJ2-7; 10 bases are a match to TRBD1. V lost 6 bases, J lost 1 base, and 9 bases stayed unmatched. Germline V gene lookup returns CDR1 DFQATT and CDR2 SNEGSKA (reference sequence). The CDR3 runs 15 residues. The CDR3 protein is CSARAGTGESYEQYF. The DNA for the CDR3 is TGCAGTGCCCGGGCCGGGACAGGGGAATCCTACGAGCAGTACTTC.

This clonotype was counted at least ten times. CDR3 amino acids: CASSPVWQQETQYF. CDR3 in DNA: TGTGCCAGCAGCCCAGTTTGGCAACAAGAGACCCAGTACTTC. The chain uses TRBV11-2 and TRBJ2-5; D is uncertain. The ends were cut back, 5 bases at V and 2 bases at J, with 12 bases in the middle. This CDR3 has 14 residues. The germline gives CDR1 SGHAT, CDR2 FQNNGV.

V usage is TRBV20-1 and J usage is TRBJ1-1; TRBD1 is a possible D gene (6 bases). CDR3 size: 16 residues. CDR1 is DFQATT and CDR2 is SNEGSKA in the germline V gene (reference sequence). Trimming stripped 4 bases from V and 0 bases from J, with 18 bases between. This CDR3 reads CSATESTGQMNTEAFF. DNA of the CDR3: TGCAGTGCTACTGAAAGCACAGGGCAAATGAACACTGAAGCTTTCTTT.

This clonotype was observed at least ten times. The chain uses TRBV20-1 and TRBJ2-3, with D possibly being TRBD2 (6 bases). The germline CDR1 and CDR2 sequences are DFQATT and SNEGSKA (reference sequence). CDR3 length: 13 amino acids. With 6 bases removed from V and 3 bases from J, the gap between germline ends came to 13 bases. The CDR3 here is CSAPRGGTDTQYF. The DNA for the CDR3 is TGCAGTGCCCCGCGGGGCGGGACAGATACGCAGTATTTT.

This clonotype was seen at least ten times. The V gene is TRBV11-2, the J gene TRBJ2-7; 12 bases map to TRBD2. Germline CDR1 and CDR2: SGHAT and FQNNGV. The CDR3 contains 17 residues. J lost 5 bases, V lost 5 bases, and 13 bases had no gene match. CDR3 protein: CASSPLLTSGSLNEQYF. CDR3 bases: TGTGCCAGCAGCCCGCTATTGACTAGCGGGAGTTTAAACGAGCAGTACTTC. The whole variable domain, remainder taken from reference TRBV11-2 and TRBJ2-7, is EAGVAQSPRYKIIEKRQSVAFWCNPISGHATLYWYQQILGQGPKLLIQFQNNGVVDDSQLPKDRFSAERLKGVDSTLKIQPAKLEDSAVYLCASSPLLTSGSLNEQYFGPGTRLTVT.

The chain has TRBV3-1 and TRBJ2-3, with TRBD1 identical over 7 bases. The germline gives CDR1 LGHDT, CDR2 YNNKEL (reference sequence). This CDR3 is built from 15 residues. J lost 3 bases, V lost 5 bases, and 8 bases had no gene match. CDR3 in amino acids: CASSLRQGVTDTQYF. As DNA, the CDR3 is TGTGCCAGCAGCTTAAGACAGGGTGTAACAGATACGCAGTATTTT.

This clonotype was picked up many times. V gene TRBV11-2 combines with J gene TRBJ2-5; 13 bases agree with TRBD2. The CDR3 covers 16 residues. The V and J ends lost 2 bases and 5 bases, in that order; junction bases with no gene match: 5. The germline V gene encodes CDR1 SGHAT and CDR2 FQNNGV. The CDR3, as DNA: TGTGCCAGCAGCTTAATCGGACTAGCGGGAGAGGAGACCCAGTACTTC. Encoded protein: CASSLIGLAGEETQYF.

This clonotype was detected many times. The rearrangement joins TRBV7-3 to TRBJ2-3; D gene ambiguous. Trimming removed 5 bases from V and 1 base from J, with 13 bases in between. Germline V lookup: CDR1 SGHTA, CDR2 FQGTGA. This CDR3 spans 15 amino acids. CDR3 sequence (DNA): TGTGCCAGCAGCCCCTCGAGTGGGCGCACAGATACGCAGTATTTT. It specifies CASSPSSGRTDTQYF.

This clonotype was counted many times. The chain couples TRBV6-2 or TRBV6-3 to TRBJ1-1; no definite D call. V shed 4 bases and J shed 5 bases, with 14 bases lying between them. The CDR3 totals 14 residues. Germline V gene lookup returns CDR1 MNHEY and CDR2 SVGEGT. CDR3 protein: CASSSEPGRTEAFF. Written as DNA, the CDR3 is TGTGCCAGCAGTTCCGAGCCGGGCCGGACTGAAGCTTTCTTT.

This clonotype was picked up many times. The chain joins TRBV5-1 to TRBJ2-1; D is possibly TRBD2 (5 bases). V was cut by 2 bases and J by 2 bases, with 14 bases left in between. CDR1 is SGHRS, CDR2 YFSETQ, per germline. This CDR3 region has 16 residues. The CDR3 DNA reads as TGCGCCAGCAGCTTAGGTGTGGGGAGTACCTACAATGAGCAGTTCTTC. It codes for CASSLGVGSTYNEQFF.

This clonotype was recorded at least ten times. This chain joins TRBV18 and TRBJ2-7, with 9 bases aligning to TRBD1. CDR3 size: 16 residues. Germline CDR1 is KGHSH and CDR2 is LQKENI. Losses at the gene ends were 0 bases for V and 1 base for J; bases not matched to a gene: 4. CDR3 sequence (DNA): TGTGCCAGCTCACCACCGGGACAGGGTAATTCCTACGAGCAGTACTTC. Amino acids: CASSPPGQGNSYEQYF.

By sample share, this clonotype is medium-sized. The rearrangement joins TRBV29-1 to TRBJ2-1; the match to TRBD1 covers 9 bases. Trimming cost V 3 bases and J 10 bases; bases outside gene matches: 7. This CDR3 comprises 13 residues. Germline CDR1 SQVTM, CDR2 ANQGSEA. The CDR3 protein is CSVDRDRVGEQFF. The CDR3 DNA reads as TGCAGCGTTGATCGGGACAGGGTTGGGGAGCAGTTCTTC.

This clonotype showed up many times. The CDR3 sequence is CASSRRGGSTPTEAFF. In nucleotides, the CDR3 is TGTGCCAGCAGTAGACGGGGCGGGAGCACCCCCACTGAAGCTTTCTTT. V and J are TRBV25-1 and TRBJ1-1, with a possible D match to TRBD1 (5 bases). In germline, CDR1 is MGHDK, CDR2 SYGVNS. The CDR3 spans 16 residues. Deletions cut 5 bases from V and 4 bases from J, with 20 bases between.

This clonotype was seen ten or more times. The chain has TRBV4-3 and TRBJ2-1; the D is unclear. The germline V and J ends were trimmed by 0 bases and 5 bases, with 5 bases remaining between them. The CDR3 is 13 amino acids. Germline CDR1 is LGHNA and CDR2 is YSLEER. In DNA form, the CDR3 reads TGCGCCAGCAGCCAAGACAGAAACAATGAGCAGTTCTTC. Translating gives CASSQDRNNEQFF.

This clonotype was observed at least ten times. The chain uses TRBV7-2 and TRBJ2-6, with a weak D call TRBD1 (6 bases). Germline assignment: CDR1 SGHTA and CDR2 FQGNSA. The CDR3 spans 15 residues. V was trimmed by 5 bases and J by 5 bases, leaving 13 bases between them. CDR3 sequence reads: CASSPGTNWANVLTF. In nucleotides, the CDR3 is TGTGCCAGCAGCCCGGGGACAAATTGGGCCAACGTCCTGACTTTC.

The chain employs TRBV6-2 or TRBV6-3 and TRBJ2-7; possible D gene TRBD2, 6 bases. V lost 6 bases to trimming and J lost 3 bases, with 15 bases between them. Germline values: CDR1 MNHEY, CDR2 SVGEGT. The CDR3 sequence is 14 residues long. The CDR3 loop is CASSSRDWFYEQYF. CDR3 sequence (DNA): TGTGCCAGCAGCTCCCGGGACTGGTTCTACGAGCAGTACTTC.

This clonotype was detected many times. J is TRBJ2-7 and V is TRBV5-5; TRBD2 agrees at 7 bases. Trimming at V came to 2 bases and at J to 2 bases, leaving 7 bases not matched to a gene. CDR3 length equals 15 residues. Looked up from germline, CDR1 is SGHKS and CDR2 is YYEKEE (reference sequence). The chain's CDR3 is CASSFLLAATYEQYF. CDR3 bases: TGTGCCAGCAGCTTTCTCCTAGCGGCCACCTACGAGCAGTACTTC.

This clonotype showed up many times. The chain joins TRBV11-3 to TRBJ2-1; 8 bases match TRBD2. The trim removed 4 bases at V and 6 bases at J, leaving 5 bases unmatched. Germline-derived CDR1 and CDR2 are SGHNT and YENEEA. The CDR3 is 14 amino acids. This CDR3 is CASSWSGTSNEQFF. Here the CDR3 DNA reads TGTGCCAGCAGCTGGTCCGGGACTAGCAATGAGCAGTTCTTC. The complete variable domain, with remaining parts taken from reference TRBV11-3 and TRBJ2-1, reads EAGVVQSPRYKIIEKKQPVAFWCNPISGHNTLYWYLQNLGQGPELLIRYENEEAVDDSQLPKDRFSAERLKGVDSTLKIQPAELGDSAVYLCASSWSGTSNEQFFGPGTRLTVL.

This clonotype was observed at least ten times. This chain links TRBV20-1 with TRBJ2-2; the D gene is possibly TRBD1 (6 bases). CDR1 DFQATT and CDR2 SNEGSKA come from the germline V gene (reference sequence). The CDR3 covers 14 residues. The V gene lost 6 bases and the J gene lost 5 bases, with 16 bases spanning the gap. This CDR3 reads CSARPQGWTGELFF. For the CDR3, the DNA is TGCAGTGCCCGACCCCAGGGGTGGACCGGGGAGCTGTTTTTT.

In its sample, this clonotype was seen a few times. V gene TRBV12-3 or TRBV12-4 combines with J gene TRBJ1-1; 8 nucleotides agree with TRBD1. J was trimmed by 4 bases and V by 6 bases; bases with no gene match: 7. The CDR3 runs to 14 residues. The chain's CDR3 is CASSSGGEVTEAFF. The CDR3 DNA sequence: TGTGCCAGCAGCTCAGGGGGCGAGGTCACTGAAGCTTTCTTT.

At least ten counts were recorded for this clonotype. The rearrangement joins TRBV10-3 to TRBJ2-5; D tentatively fits TRBD1 or TRBD2 (5 bases each). V was pared by 2 bases and J by 2 bases, with 15 bases between. Germline CDR1 and CDR2: ENHRY and SYGVKD. The CDR3 runs 16 residues. CDR3 bases: TGTGCCATCAGTGAGGGCCCGGGGCAGACGCAAGAGACCCAGTACTTC. It translates to CAISEGPGQTQETQYF.

This clonotype was recorded at least ten times. The V and J genes are TRBV12-3 or TRBV12-4 and TRBJ2-2, with a weak D call TRBD1 (5 bases). The CDR3 sequence is 14 residues long. V lost 6 bases, J lost 4 bases, and 12 bases lay in between. This CDR3 reads CASRNFRVTGELFF. The CDR3 bases are TGTGCCAGCAGGAACTTCAGGGTCACCGGGGAGCTGTTTTTT.